These 27 T cell receptor beta chains share one sample of origin, sequenced in a study of vaccination effects on CD4 cells after COVID-19. TCRdb's table, derived via immunoSEQ multiplex PCR, lists solely in-frame clones and lacks some. This sample carries under 15,000 clones, about 78% of them seen once, and the ten largest clones take less than 20%. Their recognized antigens are unknown. With the ViraFEST assay, the study expanded antigen-specific CD4+ T cells using viral peptide pools, then sequenced them. With more than 9 days of culture completed, CD4+ T cells were isolated. SARS-CoV-2 infected the person between March and December 2020, as confirmed by PCR. Two doses of BNT162b2 or mRNA-1273 vaccine were administered to participants. The specimen was CD4+ T cells from PBMCs cultured with SARS-CoV-2 spike peptides, collected after COVID-19 vaccination. Receptors were obtained from a human donor who had a prior SARS-CoV-2 infection.

This chain connects TRBV3-1 (or the pseudogene TRBV3-2) to TRBJ1-4; 8 nucleotides agree with TRBD1. The germline V gene encodes CDR1 LGHDT and CDR2 YNNKEL (reference sequence). The CDR3 spans 15 residues. The V and J ends lost 0 bases and 5 bases, in that order; junction bases with no gene match: 2. The chain's CDR3 is CASSQETGENEKLFF. CDR3 DNA sequence: TGTGCCAGCAGCCAAGAGACAGGGGAAAATGAAAAACTGTTTTTT.

By sample share, this clone is medium-sized (0.01 to 0.1%). The chain recombines TRBV2 with TRBJ1-4; 8 positions match TRBD1. Germline lookup yields CDR1 SNHLY and CDR2 FYNNEI. Trimming cost V 3 bases and J 3 bases; bases outside gene matches: 3. This CDR3 comprises 15 residues. CDR3 bases: TGTGCCAGCAGTGACAACAGGGGGGCTAATGAAAAACTGTTTTTT. It encodes CASSDNRGANEKLFF.

The J gene is TRBJ2-4, the V gene TRBV12-3 or TRBV12-4; possibly TRBD2 for D (5 bases). The germline V and J ends were trimmed by 7 bases and 3 bases, with 10 bases remaining between them. The CDR3 sequence is 13 residues long. The CDR3 region is CASKTADKNIQYF. The CDR3, as DNA: TGTGCCAGCAAAACAGCGGACAAAAACATTCAGTACTTC.

V and J are TRBV7-9 and TRBJ2-3; TRBD2 matches 10 bases. Unmatched junction bases numbered 5, after V lost 7 bases and J lost 4 bases. This CDR3 contains 14 residues. The germline V gene encodes CDR1 SEHNR and CDR2 FQNEAQ (reference sequence). CDR3 coding DNA: TGTGCCAGCAAGGCTAGCGGGGGTTCAGATACGCAGTATTTT. Its translation: CASKASGGSDTQYF.

The J gene is TRBJ1-5, the V gene TRBV30; D is perhaps TRBD1 (5 bases). The CDR3 runs to 13 residues. With 0 bases removed from V and 5 bases from J, the gap between germline ends came to 8 bases. Germline CDR1 reads GTSNPN; CDR2 reads SVGIG (reference sequence). DNA of the CDR3: TGTGCCTGGAGTGTACAGGAGCATCAGCCCCAGCATTTT. Protein: CAWSVQEHQPQHF.

The chain joins TRBV5-1 to TRBJ2-1; 14 bases align to TRBD2. After removal of 4 bases from V and 5 bases from J, the junction contained 8 bases not matched to a gene. Per the germline V gene, CDR1 is SGHRS and CDR2 is YFSETQ. The CDR3 is made up of 17 amino acids. CDR3 DNA sequence: TGCGCCAGCAGCCTGTGGACTAGCGGGAGGACAAACAATGAGCAGTTCTTC. It encodes CASSLWTSGRTNNEQFF. Together with reference TRBV5-1 and TRBJ2-1, the CDR3 gives the full variable domain: KAGVTQTPRYLIKTRGQQVTLSCSPISGHRSVSWYQQTPGQGLQFLFEYFSETQRNKGNFPGRFSGRQFSNSRSEMNVSTLELGDSALYLCASSLWTSGRTNNEQFFGPGTRLTVL.

There are a few counts of this clone. The junction departs from the called germline gene at one end, perhaps through a read error. This chain connects TRBV2 to TRBJ1-6, with D perhaps matching TRBD1 (6 bases). The germline CDR1 and CDR2 sequences are SNHLY and FYNNEI. The CDR3 sequence is 15 residues long. CDR3 in amino acids: CASSEMGGPNSPLHF. The CDR3 nucleotides read TGTGCCAGCAGTGAAATGGGGGGCCCAAATTCGCCCCTCCACTTT.

The sample holds a few counts of this clone. V and J are TRBV6-1 and TRBJ1-3; D uncertain. Germline values: CDR1 MNHNS, CDR2 SASEGT. V was shortened by 3 bases and J by 0 bases, with 9 bases between the two germline ends. CDR3 size: 15 residues. Written as DNA, the CDR3 is TGTGCCAGCAGTGATATACGAACCTCTGGAAACACCATATATTTT. It codes for CASSDIRTSGNTIYF.

The chain is built from TRBV3-1 (or the pseudogene TRBV3-2) and TRBJ2-3; unclear D gene. V lost 1 base, J lost 2 bases, and 4 bases lay in between. Per the germline V gene, CDR1 is LGHDT and CDR2 is YNNKEL (reference sequence). CDR3 length: 13 amino acids. The CDR3 DNA reads as TGTGCCAGCAGCCAAGTCAACACAGATACGCAGTATTTT. Translated: CASSQVNTDTQYF.

This sequence joins TRBV5-8 and TRBJ2-7, with 12 nucleotides matching TRBD2. V shed 3 bases, J shed 0 bases, and the junction held 13 bases outside the gene matches. In germline, CDR1 is SGHTS, CDR2 YDEGEE. The CDR3 totals 19 residues. The CDR3 bases are TGTGCCAGCAGCTCATCGGGACTAGCGGGCCTTAAACGCTCCTACGAGCAGTACTTC. Protein product: CASSSSGLAGLKRSYEQYF.

The table lists this clone with a count of one. This chain connects TRBV11-2 to TRBJ1-4; D unresolved. This CDR3 contains 14 residues. CDR1 and CDR2 (germline): SGHAT, FQNNGV. Between the trimmed V and J ends, which lost 5 bases and 3 bases, there was a span of 10 bases. Here the CDR3 reads CASSRVSANEKLFF. CDR3 nucleotides: TGTGCCAGCAGCCGGGTGAGCGCTAATGAAAAACTGTTTTTT.

The chain combines TRBV2 with TRBJ2-4; possibly TRBD2 for D (5 bases). The germline V gene encodes CDR1 SNHLY and CDR2 FYNNEI. Trimming stripped 3 bases from V and 9 bases from J, with 12 bases between. CDR3 size: 13 residues. CDR3 loop: CASSDTSGSIQYF. DNA for the CDR3: TGTGCCAGCAGTGACACTAGTGGTAGCATTCAGTACTTC.

This sequence joins TRBV7-2 and TRBJ1-1, with 7 bases that match TRBD1. The germline gives CDR1 SGHTA, CDR2 FQGNSA. The CDR3 sequence is 12 residues long. With V trimmed by 3 bases and J by 8 bases, 3 bases remained unmatched. CDR3 nucleotide sequence: TGTGCCAGCAGCTTCAACAGGGGCGAAGCTTTCTTT. This translates into CASSFNRGEAFF.

This chain joins TRBV19 and TRBJ2-7; 8 positions match TRBD1. Losses at the gene ends were 5 bases for V and 4 bases for J; bases not matched to a gene: 10. Per the germline V gene, CDR1 is LNHDA and CDR2 is SQIVND (reference sequence). This CDR3 comprises 15 residues. CDR3 nucleotide sequence: TGTGCCAGTAGTTATAGCCAGGGGGCGCTATACGAGCAGTACTTC. Amino acids: CASSYSQGALYEQYF.

The CDR3 DNA reads as TGTGCCAGCAGCGTAGGTGATCTCATCTATGGCTACACCTTC. Its translation: CASSVGDLIYGYTF. The chain is built from TRBV9 and TRBJ1-2; no reliable D call. Trimming stripped 0 bases from V and 4 bases from J, with 10 bases between. The CDR3 covers 14 residues. CDR1 is SGDLS and CDR2 is YYNGEE in the germline V gene.

V usage is TRBV23-1 and J usage is TRBJ2-2; a possible D gene is TRBD1 (6 bases). TRBV23-1 is known as an ORF, though its function is uncertain. This CDR3 contains 15 residues. Trimming removed 5 bases from V and 4 bases from J, with 14 bases in between. In DNA, the CDR3 is TGCGCCAGCAGTTCCGGGACACTACTCACCGGGGAGCTGTTTTTT. Its translation: CASSSGTLLTGELFF.

This rearrangement joins TRBV30 to TRBJ1-1; tentatively, D is TRBD1 (6 bases). Germline assignment: CDR1 GTSNPN and CDR2 SVGIG (reference sequence). Between the trimmed V and J ends, which lost 0 bases and 5 bases, there was a span of 13 bases. This CDR3 spans 14 amino acids. Written as DNA, the CDR3 is TGTGCCTGGAGTGTTCCGGGGGCTTTTACTGAAGCTTTCTTT. Its protein product is CAWSVPGAFTEAFF. Using reference TRBV30 and TRBJ1-1 for the parts outside the CDR3, the full variable domain is SQTIHQWPATLVQPVGSPLSLECTVEGTSNPNLYWYRQAAGRGLQLLFYSVGIGQISSEVPQNLSASRPQDRQFILSSKKLLLSDSGFYLCAWSVPGAFTEAFFGQGTRLTVV.

The CDR3 loop is CASSTRDSTQYF. The CDR3 DNA reads as TGTGCCAGCAGCACCCGGGACTCCACGCAGTATTTT. This sequence joins TRBV21-1 and TRBJ2-3; TRBD2, the table's D call, was not compared with the DNA. TRBV21-1 is designated a pseudogene. This CDR3 is 12 amino acids long.

The chain has TRBV18 and TRBJ2-7, with 9 bases that match TRBD2. V trimming: 2 bases; J trimming: 3 bases; junction bases outside the gene matches: 5. CDR1 KGHSH and CDR2 LQKENI come from the germline V gene. This CDR3 is 15 amino acids long. The CDR3 sequence is CASSPSGGTDYEQYF. The CDR3 nucleotides read TGTGCCAGCTCACCAAGCGGGGGGACGGACTACGAGCAGTACTTC. The whole variable domain, filled in from reference TRBV18 and TRBJ2-7, reads NAGVMQNPRHLVRRRGQEARLRCSPMKGHSHVYWYRQLPEEGLKFMVYLQKENIIDESGMPKERFSAEFPKEGPSILRIQQVVRGDSAAYFCASSPSGGTDYEQYFGPGTRLTVT.

This clone was seen only a few times. This rearrangement joins TRBV20-1 to TRBJ2-5; D gene ambiguous. Between the trimmed V and J ends, which lost 6 bases and 5 bases, there was a span of 13 bases. This CDR3 comprises 12 residues. Per germline, CDR1 DFQATT and CDR2 SNEGSKA (reference sequence). The CDR3, as DNA: TGCAGTGCCAGTGATCTCGTGGAGACCCAGTACTTC. Its protein product is CSASDLVETQYF.

The chain links TRBV5-4 to TRBJ2-3; 13 bases line up with TRBD2. Germline V gene sequence: CDR1 SGHNT, CDR2 YYREEE (reference sequence). The CDR3 length is 18 residues. V shed 4 bases and J 0 bases; nucleotides not matched to a gene: 8. The CDR3 loop is CASSAGLAGVTSTDTQYF. The DNA for the CDR3 is TGTGCCAGCAGCGCAGGACTAGCGGGGGTCACTAGCACAGATACGCAGTATTTT.

The chain links TRBV5-6 to TRBJ2-1; D uncertain. Germline V lookup: CDR1 SGHDT, CDR2 YYEEEE. The CDR3 has 18 residues. V lost 2 bases to trimming and J lost 2 bases, with 20 bases between them. DNA for the CDR3: TGTGCCAGCAGCTTTTCTCCCGGTTTAGGGTCTGCCTACAATGAGCAGTTCTTC. It translates to CASSFSPGLGSAYNEQFF.

The DNA of the CDR3 is TGTGCCAGCAACAGGGAGGGTCTCACTCGAGAGCAGTACTTC. It encodes CASNREGLTREQYF. The chain couples TRBV9 to TRBJ2-7; TRBD2 is a possible D gene (7 bases). Germline-derived CDR1 and CDR2 are SGDLS and YYNGEE. With 6 bases removed from V and 7 bases from J, the gap between germline ends came to 20 bases. This CDR3 contains 14 residues.

The chain employs TRBV6-1 and TRBJ1-6, with D perhaps TRBD1 (6 bases). Germline loops: CDR1 MNHNS, CDR2 SASEGT. This CDR3 comprises 16 residues. V lost 0 bases and J 5 bases, leaving 11 bases between the germline ends. The CDR3: CASSEASGVHNSPLHF. CDR3 in DNA: TGTGCCAGCAGTGAAGCTTCAGGGGTCCATAATTCACCCCTCCACTTT.

The V and J genes are TRBV27 and TRBJ1-3; 10 positions agree with TRBD1. CDR3 length: 16 amino acids. Per germline, CDR1 MNHEY and CDR2 SMNVEV (reference sequence). V shed 5 bases and J 3 bases; nucleotides not matched to a gene: 7. The CDR3 loop reads CASSTRQGASGNTIYF. In DNA form, the CDR3 reads TGTGCCAGCAGTACCCGACAGGGGGCGAGTGGAAACACCATATATTTT.

The CDR3 DNA reads as TGTGCCACCAGTCGGGACAGGGGGACGCACGAAGAGACCCAGTACTTC. It specifies CATSRDRGTHEETQYF. The chain is built from TRBV24-1 and TRBJ2-5; 11 bases fit TRBD1. V shed 6 bases and J 3 bases; nucleotides not matched to a gene: 8. Germline assignment: CDR1 KGHDR and CDR2 SFDVKD. The CDR3 sequence is 16 residues long.

This chain uses TRBV6-5 with TRBJ2-1; the match to TRBD1 covers 7 bases. The CDR3 is made up of 13 amino acids. J lost 8 bases, V lost 6 bases, and 7 bases had no gene match. CDR1 MNHEY and CDR2 SVGAGI come from the germline V gene. CDR3 nucleotide sequence: TGTGCCAGCAGGGGGGACAGTATCCATGAGCAGTTCTTC. Its translation: CASRGDSIHEQFF.